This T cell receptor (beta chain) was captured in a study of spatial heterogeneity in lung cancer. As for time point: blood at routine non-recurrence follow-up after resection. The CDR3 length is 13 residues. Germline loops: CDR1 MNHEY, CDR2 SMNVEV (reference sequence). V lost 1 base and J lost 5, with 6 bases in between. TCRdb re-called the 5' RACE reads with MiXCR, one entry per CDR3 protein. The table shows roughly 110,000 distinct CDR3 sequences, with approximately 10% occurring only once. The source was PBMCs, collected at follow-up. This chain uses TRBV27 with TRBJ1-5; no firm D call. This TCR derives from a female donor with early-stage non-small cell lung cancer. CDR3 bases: TGTGCCAGCAGTTTATTCGCAGATCAGCCCCAGCATTTT. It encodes CASSLFADQPQHF.